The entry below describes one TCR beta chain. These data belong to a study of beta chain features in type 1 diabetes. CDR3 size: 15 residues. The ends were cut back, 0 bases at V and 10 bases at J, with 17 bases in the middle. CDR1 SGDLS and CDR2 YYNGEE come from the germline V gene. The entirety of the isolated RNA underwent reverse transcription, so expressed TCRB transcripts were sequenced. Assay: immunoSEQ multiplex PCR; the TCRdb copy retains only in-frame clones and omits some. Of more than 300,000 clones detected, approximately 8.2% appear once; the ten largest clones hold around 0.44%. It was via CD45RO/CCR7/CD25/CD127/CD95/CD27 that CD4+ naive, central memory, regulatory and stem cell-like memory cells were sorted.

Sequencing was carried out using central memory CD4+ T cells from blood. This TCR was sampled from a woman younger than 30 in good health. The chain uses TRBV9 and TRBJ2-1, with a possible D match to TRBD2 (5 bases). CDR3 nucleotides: TGTGCCAGCAGCGTAGGACCGTCTAGCACCGAGGAGCAGTTCTTC. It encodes CASSVGPSSTEEQFF.